A single sample gave rise to the 17 T cell receptor beta chains below, sequenced in a study of blood T cell repertoires in COVID-19. Profiled with immunoSEQ multiplex PCR; TCRdb holds only in-frame clones, not every one. The top ten hold 13% of the sample, which has 60,000 or so clones, 80% to 85% seen once. Sequenced: peripheral blood. These receptors originate from an elderly woman with acute or convalescent COVID-19.

This rearrangement joins TRBV3-1 (or the pseudogene TRBV3-2) to TRBJ1-1; 7 positions agree with TRBD1. The CDR3 sequence is 13 residues long. The V gene's germline CDR1 is LGHDT and CDR2 YNNKEL (reference sequence). Trimming cost V 4 bases and J 11 bases; bases outside gene matches: 10. CDR3 residues: CASSLNPGQQAFF. The CDR3, as DNA: TGTGCCAGCAGCCTGAACCCGGGACAGCAGGCTTTCTTT.

Comment on this clone: Within the sample, other DNA sequences also encode this same CDR3. The rearrangement joins TRBV19 to TRBJ2-1; 9 bases are a match to TRBD2. The V gene's germline CDR1 is LNHDA and CDR2 SQIVND (reference sequence). After removal of 1 base from V and 7 bases from J, the junction contained 5 bases not matched to a gene. The CDR3 covers 15 residues. The CDR3 DNA reads TGTGCCAGTAGTATAGGCGGGGGGGCAAGGAATGAGCAGTTCTTC. Its translation is CASSIGGGARNEQFF.

The CDR3 loop is CASSRDRGLEWYGYTF. Written as DNA, the CDR3 is TGTGCCAGCAGCCGGGACAGGGGGCTGGAATGGTATGGCTACACCTTC. The rearrangement joins TRBV5-4 to TRBJ1-2, with 12 bases lining up with TRBD1. The CDR3 has 16 residues. Losses at the gene ends were 4 bases for V and 5 bases for J; bases not matched to a gene: 9. The V gene's germline CDR1 is SGHNT and CDR2 YYREEE (reference sequence).

The gene calls are TRBV19 and TRBJ1-1, with a possible D match to TRBD1 (6 bases). Trimming took 1 base from V and 3 from J, leaving 9 bases between them. CDR3 length: 14 amino acids. The germline V gene encodes CDR1 LNHDA and CDR2 SQIVND (reference sequence). In nucleotides, the CDR3 is TGTGCCAGTAGTATAGGGCAGGGGTACACTGAAGCTTTCTTT. Protein product: CASSIGQGYTEAFF.

The chain has TRBV19 and TRBJ2-3; 14 nucleotides line up with TRBD2. Trimming removed 6 bases from V and 7 bases from J; junction bases left unmatched: 3. CDR3 length equals 14 residues. CDR1 and CDR2 from the germline V gene are LNHDA and SQIVND (reference sequence). CDR3 in amino acids: CASRGLAGEYTQYF. CDR3 nucleotide sequence: TGTGCCAGTAGGGGACTAGCGGGGGAATATACGCAGTATTTT.

V gene TRBV3-1 (or the pseudogene TRBV3-2) combines with J gene TRBJ1-1; 8 bases are shared with TRBD1. V shed 3 bases and J 4 bases; nucleotides not matched to a gene: 4. Per germline, CDR1 LGHDT and CDR2 YNNKEL (reference sequence). CDR3 size: 14 residues. The CDR3 coding sequence is TGTGCCAGCAGCCACCAAACAGGGGGCACTGAAGCTTTCTTT. As protein: CASSHQTGGTEAFF.

This clone occurred once. V is TRBV6-6 and J is TRBJ2-3; D possibly corresponds to TRBD2 (7 bases). The CDR3 is 15 amino acids. The V gene lost 7 bases and the J gene lost 1 base, with 15 bases spanning the gap. Looked up from germline, CDR1 is MNHNY and CDR2 is SVGAGI (reference sequence). CDR3 sequence (DNA): TGTGCCAGCATCGGAGCGGGACAAGGCACAGATACGCAGTATTTT. It translates to CASIGAGQGTDTQYF.

The DNA of the CDR3 is TGTGCCAGCAGCTTAGAACAGGGGGTCTACGAGCAGTACTTC. Amino acid sequence: CASSLEQGVYEQYF. This sequence joins TRBV7-9 and TRBJ2-7, with 8 bases matching TRBD1. The CDR3 runs to 14 residues. After removal of 1 base from V and 3 bases from J, the junction contained 2 bases not matched to a gene. Per germline, CDR1 SEHNR and CDR2 FQNEAQ (reference sequence).

The chain links TRBV29-1 to TRBJ1-2, with 9 nucleotides matching TRBD1. Trimming removed 7 bases from V and 14 bases from J; junction bases left unmatched: 8. Germline V gene data show CDR1 as SQVTM and CDR2 as ANQGSEA. This CDR3 has 10 amino acids. The DNA of the CDR3 is TGCAGCGACGCACAGGGGGCCGGGACCTTC. It translates to CSDAQGAGTF.

The chain combines TRBV7-8 with TRBJ2-3; D gene unclear. Germline CDR1 and CDR2: SGHVS and FQNEAQ. V lost 2 bases to trimming and J lost 0 bases, with 12 bases between them. This CDR3 is 16 amino acids long. The CDR3 loop is CASSLRFGGSTDTQYF. DNA of the CDR3: TGTGCCAGCAGCTTACGCTTTGGCGGCAGCACAGATACGCAGTATTTT. Using reference TRBV7-8 and TRBJ2-3 for the parts outside the CDR3, the full variable domain is GAGVSQSPRYKVAKRGQDVALRCDPISGHVSLFWYQQALGQGPEFLTYFQNEAQLDKSGLPSDRFFAERPEGSVSTLKIQRTQQEDSAVYLCASSLRFGGSTDTQYFGPGTRLTVL.

The V gene is TRBV6-2 or TRBV6-3, the J gene TRBJ1-5, with TRBD1 as a possible D gene (6 bases). The CDR3 contains 15 residues. The V end was cut by 4 bases, the J end by 4 bases, with 14 bases between. The germline V gene encodes CDR1 MNHEY and CDR2 SVGEGT. The CDR3 coding sequence is TGTGCCAGCAGTTCCCCGAGGGGGGGAAATCAGCCCCAGCATTTT. Amino acid sequence: CASSSPRGGNQPQHF.

The J gene is TRBJ2-5, the V gene TRBV5-1; maybe TRBD2 (5 bases). Trimming removed 4 bases at V and 0 bases at J, with 13 bases between. Germline V gene data show CDR1 as SGHRS and CDR2 as YFSETQ. The CDR3 spans 15 residues. The CDR3 protein is CASSPGSGNQETQYF. In DNA form, the CDR3 reads TGCGCCAGCAGCCCCGGGTCGGGGAACCAAGAGACCCAGTACTTC.

The J gene is TRBJ1-2, the V gene TRBV5-6, with 8 positions matching TRBD1. The CDR3 extends over 16 amino acids. The trim removed 4 bases at V and 2 bases at J, leaving 10 bases unmatched. Germline V gene sequence: CDR1 SGHDT, CDR2 YYEEEE. CDR3 amino acids: CASSPGTGLKNYGYTF. In DNA form, the CDR3 reads TGTGCCAGCAGCCCCGGGACAGGCCTGAAGAACTATGGCTACACCTTC.

The chain joins TRBV5-8 to TRBJ1-3; 9 nucleotides agree with TRBD1. CDR1 is SGHTS, CDR2 YDEGEE, per germline. With V trimmed by 4 bases and J by 0 bases, 5 bases remained unmatched. The length of the CDR3 is 16 residues. As DNA, the CDR3 is TGTGCCAGCAGCGACGGGGGACAGGGCTCTGGAAACACCATATATTTT. This codes for CASSDGGQGSGNTIYF.

V usage is TRBV2 and J usage is TRBJ1-1; a possible D gene is TRBD1 (5 bases). CDR3 length: 12 amino acids. The germline V gene encodes CDR1 SNHLY and CDR2 FYNNEI. Trimming took off 4 bases at V and 3 bases at J, with 6 bases between the two ends. CDR3 sequence reads: CASSGDYTEAFF. The CDR3 nucleotides are TGTGCCAGCAGTGGGGACTACACTGAAGCTTTCTTT.

The chain combines TRBV7-9 with TRBJ1-1; 7 bases are a match to TRBD1. From germline, CDR1 is SEHNR and CDR2 FQNEAQ (reference sequence). The CDR3 covers 15 residues. The J segment lost 4 bases and the V segment lost 4 bases, leaving 9 bases of the junction unmatched. The chain's CDR3 is CASSSTGTEVTEAFF. Here the CDR3 DNA reads TGTGCCAGCAGCTCCACCGGGACAGAGGTCACTGAAGCTTTCTTT. Variable domain in full (rest from reference TRBV7-9 and TRBJ1-1): DTGVSQNPRHKITKRGQNVTFRCDPISEHNRLYWYRQTLGQGPEFLTYFQNEAQLEKSRLLSDRFSAERPKGSFSTLEIQRTEQGDSAMYLCASSSTGTEVTEAFFGQGTRLTVV.

The V and J genes are TRBV24-1 and TRBJ1-4; 10 nucleotides match TRBD1. J lost 8 bases, V lost 3 bases, and 8 bases had no gene match. Germline V gene data show CDR1 as KGHDR and CDR2 as SFDVKD. CDR3 size: 16 residues. The CDR3 DNA reads TGTGCCACCAGTGATCAGACAGGGGGCGCAAGCGAAAAACTGTTTTTT. This encodes CATSDQTGGASEKLFF.